This is a list of T cell receptor beta chains from one sample in a study of cytomegalovirus exposure and HLA in healthy donors. TCRdb's table, derived via immunoSEQ multiplex PCR, lists solely in-frame clones and lacks some. This repertoire shows some 160,000 clones, more than 75% found once; its top ten account for about 3%. The sequencing sample was made of PBMCs. These receptors all come from a man between 18 and 29 years old in good health and CMV-seronegative. CDR3s include the opening cysteine and the closing phenylalanine or tryptophan.

>TRBJ2-2|TRBV19
CASSPGTGNTGELFF
>TRBJ2-2|TRBV2
CASSDPTGTVNTGELFF
>TRBJ2-7|TRBV19
CASSIRAGASYEQYF
>TRBJ1-5|TRBV10-3
CAISEEQGMNQPQHF
>TRBJ1-1|TRBV6-6
CASSEPGQGDTEAFF
>TRBJ2-3|TRBV7-6
CASSLSGGRTDTQYF
>TRBJ2-3|TRBV28
CASSSGTPTDTQYF
>TRBJ1-1|TRBV7-6
CASGSRDTEAFF
>TRBJ2-3|TRBV13
CASAEAGADTQYF
>TRBJ2-7|TRBV27
CASRYRGPGEQYF
>TRBJ2-3|TRBV5-1
CASSLVGGSYTDTQYF
>TRBJ1-6|TRBV5-1
CASSEGQGRSPLHF
>TRBJ1-5|TRBV28
CASSPQSWQPQHF
>TRBJ1-5|TRBV27
CASSLAGDSNQPQHF
>TRBJ1-1|TRBV5-1
CASSQTGSNTEAFF
>TRBJ1-2|TRBV2
CASSETTVNYGYTF
>TRBJ2-1|TRBV4-1
CASSQQGVAFF
>TRBJ1-6|TRBV27
CASSLSTPSSYNSPLHF
>TRBJ2-3|TRBV5-6
CASSPGGGHLTDTQYF
>TRBJ2-1|TRBV27
CASSRRPSDEQFF
>TRBJ1-2|TRBV7-9
CASSSPADGGGYTF
>TRBJ2-1|TRBV19
CASSRGTLYNEQFF
>TRBJ2-1|TRBV19
CASSIDKGTYEQFF
>TRBJ1-1|TRBV25-1
CASSEWAGATEAFF
>TRBJ2-7|TRBV7-8
CASSFGTSGRANSYEQYF
>TRBJ1-1|TRBV5-4
CASSLMQGNTEAFF
>TRBJ1-6|TRBV11-2
CASSLVGGSYNSPLHF
>TRBJ1-2|TRBV7-6
CASSLTGSDGYTF
>TRBJ1-1|TRBV5-4
CASSLEQMNTEAFF
>TRBJ2-5|TRBV7-9
CASSLVPDRDQETQYF
>TRBJ1-4|TRBV5-4
CASSGTELGQINEKLFF
>TRBJ2-5|TRBV27
CASSFEGGVYGTQYF
>TRBJ2-2|TRBV6-1
CASREPGIRTGELFF
>TRBJ1-2|TRBV6-5
CASSYSNRVSGYTF
>TRBJ2-7|TRBV18
CASSRQDILSLEQYF
>TRBJ1-5|TRBV10-3
CAISESTGGNQPQHF
>TRBJ2-7|TRBV2
CASSETYEQYF
>TRBJ1-2|TRBV6-6
CASIKQGDYGYTF
>TRBJ2-2|TRBV7-6
CASSPWTGNAGELFF
>TRBJ2-7|TRBV19
CASRDSGGKYEQYF
>TRBJ2-5|TRBV19
CASSWDNLQETQYF
>TRBJ2-7|TRBV4-1
CASSHASGQGAYEQYF
>TRBJ2-7|TRBV7-2
CASSRNPTGSYEQYF
>TRBJ2-3|TRBV4-2
CASSQDLPTLGGPSTDTQYF